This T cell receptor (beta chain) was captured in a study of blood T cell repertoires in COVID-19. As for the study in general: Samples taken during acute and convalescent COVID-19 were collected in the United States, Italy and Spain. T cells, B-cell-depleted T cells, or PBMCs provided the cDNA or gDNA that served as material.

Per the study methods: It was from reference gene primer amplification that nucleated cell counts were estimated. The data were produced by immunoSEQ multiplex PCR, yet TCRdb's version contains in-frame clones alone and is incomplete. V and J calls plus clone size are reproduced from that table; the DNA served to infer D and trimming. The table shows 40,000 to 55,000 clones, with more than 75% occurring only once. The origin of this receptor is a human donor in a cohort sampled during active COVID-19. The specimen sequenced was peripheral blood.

CDR3 nucleotides: TGCGCCAGCAGCTCTCAGGGGCCAGGCACAGATACGCAGTATTTT. Translated: CASSSQGPGTDTQYF. The chain is built from TRBV5-1 and TRBJ2-3, with a possible D match to TRBD1 (6 bases). This CDR3 is built from 15 residues. Trimming took off 3 bases at V and 1 base at J, with 12 bases between the two ends. The germline V gene has CDR1 SGHRS and CDR2 YFSETQ.